This T cell receptor beta chain stems from a study of T-cell memory formation after mild COVID-19. Study as a whole: The two donors had largely donor-specific TCR clusters. Findings and caveats of the study: Clones shrinking from day 15 to 85 showed even CD4/CD8 mixes; later expanders tilted CD4+. The pre-infection memory compartment contained some responding clones, suggesting cross-reactive memory joined.

V lost 7 bases to trimming and J lost 4 bases; unmatched junction nucleotides: 9. CDR1 SNHLY and CDR2 FYNNEI come from the germline V gene. This CDR3 is 14 amino acids long. TCRdb fed the 5' RACE reads into MiXCR, producing one record per CDR3 protein. The sample holds about 350,000 distinct CDR3 sequences, roughly 13% seen once. There are many counts of this clonotype. The antigen is undetermined. The sequencing sample was made of PBMCs or a T cell subset sorted from them (not recorded which). The chain couples TRBV2 to TRBJ2-5; 7 bases fit TRBD1. This receptor was identified in a man in his late teens or twenties who had mild COVID-19 (a few samples of this study predate the infection). Cell type and time point are not known. The CDR3 DNA reads as TGTGCCAGCAACCCAGACAGGGTAGGAGAGACCCAGTACTTC. As protein: CASNPDRVGETQYF.